What follows describes a single T cell receptor beta chain. Antigen: not known. This CDR3 comprises 11 residues. Germline CDR1 is SEHNR and CDR2 is FQNEAQ (reference sequence). V lost 6 bases and J 5 bases, leaving 7 bases between the germline ends. The data were obtained in a study of T cell repertoires in cytomegalovirus infection. Study details: Peptides in the study included HLA-C-restricted and HLA-B-restricted CMV epitopes. Indications came from public TCR beta signatures; they pointed to CMV infection and to a matching HLA type. Findings of the study overall: In two of eight donors, the top clonotype was HLA-C-restricted CMV-specific. Identification of carriers of CMV plus the relevant HLA was achieved through cumulative public TCR beta family frequency.

TCRdb analysed the reads with MiXCR anew, one entry per CDR3 protein. This table holds approximately 730,000 distinct CDR3 sequences, around a third found once. Sequencing used cultured PBMCs, obtained from culture after CMV antigen stimulation. The receptor comes from a human donor in good health (CMV status not recorded). Some clones in this sample may be carry-over from other donors' samples. V is TRBV7-9 and J is TRBJ1-2; D is unclear. CDR3 protein: CASRVQYGYTF. The CDR3 DNA reads TGTGCCAGCAGGGTCCAATATGGCTACACCTTC. The variable domain in full, with the rest retrieved from reference TRBV7-9 and TRBJ1-2, is DTGVSQNPRHKITKRGQNVTFRCDPISEHNRLYWYRQTLGQGPEFLTYFQNEAQLEKSRLLSDRFSAERPKGSFSTLEIQRTEQGDSAMYLCASRVQYGYTFGSGTRLTVV.